This T cell receptor beta chain stems from a study of breast tumors, draining lymph nodes, adjacent tissues. There are 14 residues in the CDR3. The V end lost 5 bases, the J end lost 0 bases, and 8 bases lay between the germline ends. Germline CDR1 MNHEY, CDR2 SVGAGI. This clonotype was counted between two and nine times. The antigen is undetermined. Possible read error: a much larger clone is one base away. Axillary draining lymph nodes of breast cancer patients supplied the node samples. Notes on the study in general: Tumor repertoires ranked between lymph nodes and nontumor tissue in diversity, with V and J gene preferences.

TCRdb itself ran the multiplex PCR reads through MiXCR, one entry per CDR3 protein. The sample includes 200,000 to 250,000 distinct CDR3 sequences, 32% of them seen just once. V is TRBV6-5 and J is TRBJ1-3; D is unclear. The receptor comes from a female donor with breast cancer. Some clones in this sample may be carry-over from other donors' samples. What was sequenced was axillary lymph node tissue. The CDR3 DNA sequence: TGTGCCAGCAGTCACGGGAGCTCTGGAAACACCATATATTTT. It specifies CASSHGSSGNTIYF.